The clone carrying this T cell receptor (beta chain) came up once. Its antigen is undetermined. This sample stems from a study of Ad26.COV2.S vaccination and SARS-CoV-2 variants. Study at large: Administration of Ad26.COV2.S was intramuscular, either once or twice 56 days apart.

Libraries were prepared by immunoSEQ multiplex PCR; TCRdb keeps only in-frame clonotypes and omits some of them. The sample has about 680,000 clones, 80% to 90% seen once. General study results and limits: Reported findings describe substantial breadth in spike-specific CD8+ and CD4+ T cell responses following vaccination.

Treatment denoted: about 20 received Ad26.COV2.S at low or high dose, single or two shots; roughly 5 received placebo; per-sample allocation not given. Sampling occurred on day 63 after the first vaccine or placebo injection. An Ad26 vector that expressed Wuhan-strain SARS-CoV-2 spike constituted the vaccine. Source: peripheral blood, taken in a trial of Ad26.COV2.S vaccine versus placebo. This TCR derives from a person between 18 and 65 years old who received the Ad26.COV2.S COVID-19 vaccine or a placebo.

CDR3 coding DNA: TGTGCCAGCAGCTTATACGGTACAGATACGCAGTATTTT. Residues: CASSLYGTDTQYF. This sequence joins TRBV7-9 and TRBJ2-3; no reliable D call. Looked up from germline, CDR1 is SEHNR and CDR2 is FQNEAQ (reference sequence). The CDR3 is 13 amino acids. Trimming stripped 2 bases from V and 3 bases from J, with 6 bases between.